These 26 T cell receptor beta chains originate from one sample sequenced in a study of T cells in Graves' hyperthyroidism and ophthalmopathy (dated by TCRdb to about 2019). The library was prepared using multiplex PCR. Sequencing used an Illumina HiSeq 2000. The TCR beta CDR3 regions were amplified from RNA transcripts. For the first round of RT-PCR on the TCR CDR3, the HTBI primer set was used together with the Qiagen OneStep RT-PCR kit. TCRdb reprocessing: public reads trimmed at Q25 with fastp, clones called with MiXCR, in-frame beta chains kept. Every distinct CDR3 protein forms one entry, paired with its most common genes and DNA. This sample comprises fewer than 750,000 distinct CDR3 sequences, approximately 14% of them detected only once. The top ten constitute around 4% of the sample. The sample was blood. Receptors originate from a woman aged 40-49 years with Graves' ophthalmopathy.

This clonotype was seen ten or more times. The chain combines TRBV20-1 with TRBJ1-1, with unresolved D. V lost 1 base, J lost 6 bases, and 9 bases lay in between. Germline-derived CDR1 and CDR2 are DFQATT and SNEGSKA (reference sequence). The CDR3 sequence is 12 residues long. CDR3 region: CSARGRRPEAFF. The CDR3 DNA follows: TGCAGTGCTAGAGGTCGGAGGCCTGAAGCTTTCTTT.

This clonotype occurred many times. V gene TRBV10-3 combines with J gene TRBJ2-2, with 7 nucleotides matching TRBD2. The ends lost 3 bases at V and 3 bases at J; junction bases unmatched: 13. The germline V gene has CDR1 ENHRY and CDR2 SYGVKD. This CDR3 region has 18 residues. CDR3 nucleotides: TGTGCCATCAGTGATGGGCGATTGACTAGCCGCGACACCGGGGAGCTGTTTTTT. Protein: CAISDGRLTSRDTGELFF.

The rearrangement links TRBV2 to TRBJ1-1, with 7 bases aligning to TRBD1. Unmatched junction bases numbered 6, after V lost 4 bases and J lost 4 bases. Per germline, CDR1 SNHLY and CDR2 FYNNEI. This CDR3 contains 14 residues. CDR3 nucleotides: TGTGCCAGCAGTGGACAGGGCCCGAGCACTGAAGCTTTCTTT. This translates into CASSGQGPSTEAFF.

J is TRBJ2-7 and V is TRBV11-1; TRBD1 matches 7 bases. The J segment lost 2 bases and the V segment lost 1 base, leaving 8 bases of the junction unmatched. The CDR3 is 16 residues long. Germline V lookup: CDR1 SGHAT, CDR2 FQDESV (reference sequence). This CDR3 reads CASSLGLRDRTYEQYF. CDR3 nucleotides: TGTGCCAGCAGCTTAGGGCTAAGGGACAGAACCTACGAGCAGTACTTC.

This clonotype was counted ten times or more. V and J are TRBV5-6 and TRBJ2-7; D may be TRBD1 (6 bases). V shed 5 bases and J shed 12 bases, with 21 bases lying between them. The CDR3 has 13 amino acids. From germline, CDR1 is SGHDT and CDR2 YYEEEE. CDR3 residues: CASRNGPTGPRYF. CDR3 nucleotide sequence: TGTGCCAGCAGAAATGGGCCGACAGGCCCCCGGTACTTC.

V is TRBV7-9 and J is TRBJ1-5, with D possibly matching TRBD1 (6 bases). Looked up from germline, CDR1 is SEHNR and CDR2 is FQNEAQ (reference sequence). The CDR3 extends over 14 amino acids. V dropped 8 bases and J dropped 4 bases, with 15 bases sitting between them. The CDR3 DNA follows: TGTGCCAGCTCGCATGGGGGCGTGAATCAGCCCCAGCATTTT. Protein product: CASSHGGVNQPQHF.

This clonotype was seen just once. This sequence joins TRBV9 and TRBJ2-2, with a tentative D call TRBD1 (6 bases). Per the germline V gene, CDR1 is SGDLS and CDR2 is YYNGEE. The CDR3 is made up of 15 amino acids. V shed 0 bases and J shed 1 base, with 7 bases lying between them. Here the CDR3 reads CASSVGTVNTGELFF. The CDR3 nucleotides read TGTGCCAGCAGCGTAGGGACAGTGAACACCGGGGAGCTGTTTTTT.

This sequence joins TRBV6-5 and TRBJ2-7; 10 nucleotides align to TRBD2. The trim removed 2 bases at V and 2 bases at J, leaving 3 bases unmatched. The CDR3 runs 15 residues. The germline CDR1 and CDR2 sequences are MNHEY and SVGAGI. CDR3 DNA sequence: TGTGCCAGCAGTTACCGGCTAGCGGGAGCCTACGAGCAGTACTTC. This translates into CASSYRLAGAYEQYF.

This sequence joins TRBV30 and TRBJ2-7, with D perhaps TRBD1 (5 bases). V lost 4 bases to trimming and J lost 5 bases, with 15 bases between them. Germline V CDR1 and CDR2: GTSNPN, SVGIG (reference sequence). The CDR3 is 13 amino acids. The CDR3 bases are TGTGCCTGGACCCAAAACCCAGGGCACGAGCAGTACTTC. Its translation: CAWTQNPGHEQYF.

This clonotype has more than one count but fewer than ten. This chain uses TRBV9 with TRBJ2-2; 15 bases map to TRBD2. CDR3 size: 19 residues. V was clipped by 1 base and J by 1 base; unmatched bases: 5. Looked up from germline, CDR1 is SGDLS and CDR2 is YYNGEE. The CDR3 nucleotides read TGTGCCAGCAGCGTACGGGGACTAGCGGGAGGCCTGAACACCGGGGAGCTGTTTTTT. It yields the protein CASSVRGLAGGLNTGELFF.

The chain joins TRBV20-1 to TRBJ2-1, with a weak D call TRBD1 (6 bases). Germline V CDR1 and CDR2: DFQATT, SNEGSKA (reference sequence). This CDR3 has 14 amino acids. With 5 bases removed from V and 1 base from J, the gap between germline ends came to 12 bases. The CDR3 bases are TGCAGTGCTCTCACGGACAGTTCCTACAATGAGCAGTTCTTC. Translated, it gives CSALTDSSYNEQFF.

In its sample, this clonotype was seen many times. J is TRBJ2-7 and V is TRBV11-2, with D possibly TRBD1 on 5 matching bases. The CDR3 is made up of 14 amino acids. V gave up 5 bases and J gave up 4 bases, with 15 bases separating them. Per germline, CDR1 SGHAT and CDR2 FQNNGV. CDR3 bases: TGTGCCAGCAGCCCCGAGGCAGGGCGGTACGAGCAGTACTTC. Protein: CASSPEAGRYEQYF.

At least ten counts were recorded for this clonotype. The rearrangement links TRBV6-5 to TRBJ1-1; a possible D gene is TRBD1 (5 bases). V shed 3 bases and J shed 5 bases, with 13 bases lying between them. Per germline, CDR1 MNHEY and CDR2 SVGAGI. There are 14 residues in the CDR3. The CDR3 reads CASSYGAGETEAFF. The CDR3 DNA is TGTGCCAGCAGTTATGGGGCGGGCGAAACTGAAGCTTTCTTT.

This clonotype was seen many times. This rearrangement joins TRBV28 to TRBJ1-1; D is unclear. V was shortened by 3 bases and J by 4 bases, with 9 bases between the two germline ends. The CDR3 length is 13 residues. CDR1 MDHEN and CDR2 SYDVKM come from the germline V gene. CDR3 DNA: TGTGCCAGCAGTTTGGGTCAAGGCACTGAAGCTTTCTTT. Its translation: CASSLGQGTEAFF.

In its sample, this clonotype was seen many times. CDR3 nucleotide sequence: TGTGCCAGCAGCCAAGAATTAGCGGGGGGCTCCTACGAGCAGTACTTC. It codes for CASSQELAGGSYEQYF. The gene calls are TRBV3-1 and TRBJ2-7; 10 bases map to TRBD2. Trimming removed 0 bases from V and 0 bases from J; junction bases left unmatched: 2. The CDR3 contains 16 residues. Germline V CDR1 and CDR2: LGHDT, YNNKEL (reference sequence).

This clonotype came up many times. The rearrangement links TRBV28 to TRBJ2-7; 7 nucleotides line up with TRBD1. From germline, CDR1 is MDHEN and CDR2 SYDVKM. The CDR3 has 12 amino acids. Losses at the gene ends were 7 bases for V and 5 bases for J; bases not matched to a gene: 5. CDR3 amino acids: CASTLTGNEQYF. CDR3 DNA: TGTGCCAGCACCTTGACAGGGAACGAGCAGTACTTC.

The chain has TRBV20-1 and TRBJ1-1; weak D call: TRBD1 (5 bases). CDR3 length: 14 residues. V shed 2 bases and J shed 1 base, with 11 bases lying between them. Germline loops: CDR1 DFQATT, CDR2 SNEGSKA (reference sequence). CDR3 DNA: TGCAGTGCTAGAAATCGGGGGGGGAACACTGAAGCTTTCTTT. This translates into CSARNRGGNTEAFF.

This clonotype was counted at least ten times. V gene TRBV6-1 combines with J gene TRBJ1-5; D might be TRBD1 (6 bases). Germline CDR1 and CDR2: MNHNS and SASEGT. The CDR3 has 15 amino acids. Trimming removed 6 bases at V and 0 bases at J, with 12 bases between. CDR3 residues: CASRGTPVSNQPQHF. CDR3 sequence (DNA): TGTGCCAGCAGGGGGACACCGGTTAGCAATCAGCCCCAGCATTTT.

The V and J genes are TRBV5-4 and TRBJ2-3; 14 bases agree with TRBD2. With V trimmed by 3 bases and J by 4 bases, 4 bases remained unmatched. The V gene's germline CDR1 is SGHNT and CDR2 YYREEE (reference sequence). The CDR3 extends over 16 amino acids. CDR3 loop: CASSSGLAGVSDTQYF. The CDR3 region has the DNA TGTGCCAGCAGCTCGGGACTAGCGGGAGTATCAGATACGCAGTATTTT.

This clonotype came up many times. This chain's CDR3 is CASSLPGGATEAFF. As DNA, the CDR3 is TGTGCCAGCAGTTTGCCAGGGGGAGCAACTGAAGCTTTCTTT. The chain has TRBV28 and TRBJ1-1, with TRBD1 matching over 7 bases. V lost 3 bases, J lost 5 bases, and 6 bases stayed unmatched. The germline V gene encodes CDR1 MDHEN and CDR2 SYDVKM. The CDR3 has 14 amino acids.

In this sample, this clonotype turned up a few times. Likely a read error: the CDR3 ends without its conserved phenylalanine or tryptophan. The CDR3 here is CSARDSRGPYEQYL. Written as DNA, the CDR3 is TGCAGTGCTAGGGATAGCAGGGGCCCCTACGAGCAGTACCTC. The rearrangement links TRBV20-1 to TRBJ2-7; a weak D match, TRBD1 (6 bases). V was trimmed by 3 bases and J by 2 bases, leaving 14 bases between them. The CDR3 loop spans 14 amino acids. From germline, CDR1 is DFQATT and CDR2 SNEGSKA (reference sequence).

This clonotype occurred many times. This chain links TRBV6-1 with TRBJ1-5; D gene ambiguous. The CDR3 contains 16 residues. V shed 7 bases and J shed 0 bases, with 16 bases lying between them. Germline V lookup: CDR1 MNHNS, CDR2 SASEGT. The CDR3 reads CASTGRRSLSNQPQHF. The CDR3 nucleotides read TGTGCCAGCACGGGCAGGCGATCTCTTAGCAATCAGCCCCAGCATTTT.

In this sample, this clonotype turned up many times. The chain uses TRBV6-5 and TRBJ1-5; possibly TRBD1 for D (5 bases). The V and J ends lost 7 bases and 5 bases respectively, with 15 bases between them. This CDR3 contains 14 residues. Germline V gene lookup returns CDR1 MNHEY and CDR2 SVGAGI. The CDR3 coding sequence is TGTGCCAGCAAACTCGCAGGGTATGATCAGCCCCAGCATTTT. Translation gives CASKLAGYDQPQHF.

This clonotype was observed at least ten times. The rearrangement uses TRBV27 and TRBJ2-7, with 10 bases identical to TRBD1. Unmatched junction bases numbered 6, after V lost 4 bases and J lost 3 bases. The CDR3 runs to 15 residues. Germline values: CDR1 MNHEY, CDR2 SMNVEV (reference sequence). The CDR3 DNA sequence: TGTGCCAGCAGTTCCCCGGGACAGGGGCTCTACGAGCAGTACTTC. Residues: CASSSPGQGLYEQYF.

The sample holds many counts of this clonotype. This chain connects TRBV27 to TRBJ2-5, with D tentatively TRBD2 (6 bases). The CDR3 extends over 14 amino acids. Germline assignment: CDR1 MNHEY and CDR2 SMNVEV (reference sequence). V was trimmed by 5 bases and J by 3 bases, leaving 13 bases between them. DNA of the CDR3: TGTGCCAGCAGTCCGCGGGACCACAAAGAGACCCAGTACTTC. Its translation is CASSPRDHKETQYF.

The genes are TRBV11-2 and TRBJ1-1, with D maybe TRBD1 (5 bases). V was cut by 3 bases and J by 1 base, with 15 bases left in between. The germline V gene encodes CDR1 SGHAT and CDR2 FQNNGV. The CDR3 length is 16 residues. Here the CDR3 reads CASSFSGGIRNTEAFF. In DNA, the CDR3 is TGTGCCAGCAGCTTTTCCGGGGGAATTCGGAACACTGAAGCTTTCTTT. Full variable domain (rest looked up from reference TRBV11-2 and TRBJ1-1): EAGVAQSPRYKIIEKRQSVAFWCNPISGHATLYWYQQILGQGPKLLIQFQNNGVVDDSQLPKDRFSAERLKGVDSTLKIQPAKLEDSAVYLCASSFSGGIRNTEAFFGQGTRLTVV.